This T cell receptor beta chain emerged from a study of cytomegalovirus exposure and HLA in healthy donors (dated by TCRdb to 2016 to 2017). In the study overall: An earlier analysis of roughly 500 of the donors reported 276 Gb of sequence data and more than 90 million unique TCR beta sequences from some 180 million T cells. High-throughput TCR immunosequencing, statistical association of individual TCRs with disease status, and machine learning were combined to predict cytomegalovirus infection status. Genome-wide SNP genotypes for about three fifths of the 666 donors were used in a later genetic analysis, which treated that subset as a discovery cohort. Among some 400 genotyped donors of the cohort, an average of around 240,000 unique TCR beta nucleotide sequences were sequenced per donor, roughly 18% of them non-productive. Of the roughly 390 genotyped donors, approximately 82% fell in the genetic ancestry cluster associated with self-reported Caucasian donors. Rather than using new phenotypic data, the later analysis identified candidate immune exposures from TCR beta sequences and from how often those sequences occurred across donors. A separate validation cohort of approximately 130 different subjects was used in addition to the roughly 620-subject first cohort. A later analysis re-analyzed previously published TCR beta repertoires from about 600 donors and added high-resolution HLA genotyping to study TCR occurrence patterns. Roughly 300 gigabases of sequencing data and approximately 84 million unique TCR sequences were included in an early release covering 550 to 650 HLA-typed donors. Every repertoire in the discovery cohort had been generated on one and the same sequencing platform. The T cell repertoires of about 700 subjects were profiled by immunosequencing and related to cytomegalovirus serostatus. Typing coverage varied by locus: roughly 629-640 donors for A, B, C, DRB1 and DQB1; roughly 520 for DQA1; more than 600 for DPA1; around 490 for DPB1. In an earlier analysis of about 590 of the donors, high-throughput TCR beta sequencing was used to judge whether each TCR beta V gene segment behaved as functional or pseudogenic. Both class I and class II loci were covered by HLA typing, at four-digit resolution. The aim of the study was to test whether cataloging public T cell receptors could identify signatures of past pathogen exposure. Donor age, sex, ethnicity and CMV serostatus were collected together with the repertoire data. Because of strong linkage in the cohort, roughly five DR-DQ haplotypes were treated as single units for association and clustering. General findings and caveats noted by the study authors: According to a later analysis, parvovirus B19, influenza, CMV and Epstein-Barr virus appeared linked to several top co-occurrence clusters. Across donors, most TCR sequences were observed very rarely, whereas some public TCRs were present in many individuals. Correlated functional status among segregating V segments might reflect linkage disequilibrium, but an unknown experimental factor could not be ruled out. In a later analysis, HLA-associated TCR beta chains showed more clonal expansion and lower generation probabilities than non-associated chains that were equally common. Compared with the approximately 720-donor mean, donors in an Asian-associated ancestry cluster had fewer N-insertions in productive TCRs, according to a later genetic analysis. In a later analysis, the rate of TCR association differed among HLA loci, with DRB1 alleles having the most associated TCRs and HLA-C alleles having the fewest. Because some donors lacked HLA typing at each locus, the association tests relied only on the typed subset. Assigning TCR associations to individual alleles was difficult when HLA alleles, especially DR and DQ, strongly co-occurred. An earlier analysis of 450 to 750 of the donors showed that most TCR beta V segments appeared in productive rearrangements either about 87% or about 30% of the time, which broadly matched IMGT annotations. Immune exposure information for the cohort was limited to CMV serostatus. A total of fewer than 200 TCR beta chains were listed by the study as associated with cytomegalovirus. A few of the identified cytomegalovirus-associated TCR beta chains were confirmed in vitro to be specific for cytomegalovirus antigens. A further reported finding was that TCR beta sequences accurately predicted the HLA-A and HLA-B alleles for most subjects in the first cohort. V-gene and J-gene trimming of TCR beta chains was associated with a missense DCLRE1C variant in a later genetic analysis, and the association was replicated in an independent cohort. The classifier was reported to diagnose cytomegalovirus status with high specificity and sensitivity in both the original and validation cohorts. In a later analysis, around 17,000 TCR beta sequences were associated with specific HLA alleles at a false discovery rate of 0.05. A cluster of highly shared sequence variants was judged likely to be a technical artifact of the sequencing pipeline. Roughly uniform sequencing depth across donors was assumed in presence/absence analyses, although this assumption may not hold. This cohort had only TCR beta chains sequenced, and the lack of alpha or paired-chain data limited which features could be detected. The earlier analysis of 587 of the donors excluded approximately 15 rarely observed V segments, including chromosome 9 orphons, because counts were too low. The authors suggested that the approach could potentially be generalized to other disease states and immunological phenotypes. Most CMV-associated TCR beta chains appeared to be HLA-restricted in a later analysis, and the HLA associations seemed to be driven largely by CMV exposure. Some IMGT-functional V segments, including TRBV6-2 and TRBV6-3, could not be distinguished by the 87-base-pair reads and were therefore excluded.

This clone was recorded a few times. Its antigen has not been determined. No base qualities exist here, and no much larger clone lies one base off it. In total, approximately 700 healthy bone marrow donors made up the cohort. Cohort members were all nominally healthy when sampled, although unrecorded immune exposures were likely present. The donor tested CMV seropositive and was one of the 289 seropositive cohort members. Each donor provided a peripheral blood sample, and peripheral blood mononuclear cells were used for TCR beta sequencing. The Qiagen DNeasy Blood Extraction Kit was used to extract genomic DNA from the blood cell samples. V lost 0 bases and J lost 5 bases; the stretch between them is 16 bases long. The germline V gene (reference sequence) yields SGHKS for CDR1 and YYEKEE for CDR2. The CDR3 goes from the cysteine to the phenylalanine over 16 residues. Only the CDR3 part of the read is kept: 48 bases, read in frame from the first base.

The library came from the immunoSEQ multiplex PCR assay. The multiplex PCR relied on a mix of 60 forward primers for TCR Vbeta segments and 13 reverse primers for TCR Jbeta segments. Amplification of the CDR3 region of rearranged TCR beta genes was performed with a multiplex PCR assay on genomic DNA. Amplified TCR beta libraries were sequenced as 87-base-pair reads on the Illumina HiSeq System. The paper's data handling went like this. Across the roughly 640 repertoires, a later analysis counted around 80 million unique TCR beta chains, roughly 11 million of which were shared by at least two donors. Raw reads were error-corrected and collapsed into unique sequences with a nearest-neighbor algorithm that merged closely related sequences to remove PCR and sequencing errors. Alignment of CDR3 sequences to IMGT reference sequences was used to assign V, D and J gene segments. For a sequence to be retained, a match of at least six nucleotides to both a V gene segment and a J gene segment was required. A rearrangement was called productive if the CDR3 had no stop codons and remained in frame with V and J, and every other rearrangement was called non-productive. CDR3 was defined by IMGT convention, running from the second conserved V-encoded cysteine to the conserved J-encoded phenylalanine. The earlier analysis of a few hundred of the donors excluded any sequence lacking an unambiguous match to a single V gene segment. An earlier analysis of 587 of the donors called V segments functional above 56.7% productive rearrangements and segregating when the between-donor standard deviation exceeded 5%. A statistical classification framework was developed to diagnose cytomegalovirus status using the catalog of TCR beta chain sequences. In a later analysis, TCR nucleotide sequences were compared against IMGT/GENE-DB human TR gene sequences so that V and J genes could be assigned. The TCRdist pipeline was used in a later analysis to assign CDR3 sequences and most-parsimonious VDJ recombination scenarios. A later analysis defined each TCR beta chain by its CDR3 amino acid sequence plus V-gene family, and excluded reads lacking a unique V-gene family. As a way to deal with suspected cross-contamination and a sequencing artifact, a later analysis dropped hundreds of nucleotide sequences that were highly shared and had low generation probability. For each public chain, a later analysis derived a clonal expansion index from normalized ranks of inferred template counts within each repertoire. In a later analysis, generation probabilities were computed with a VDJ recombination model fitted to out-of-frame rearrangements, and the resulting probabilities were checked against IGoR. Hypergeometric tests were used in a later analysis to score TCR-TCR, TCR-HLA and TCR-CMV co-occurrence, with a repertoire-size bias correction applied to the TCR pairs. In a later analysis, false discovery rates were estimated by permuting HLA or CMV assignments 20 times. In a later analysis, co-occurring TCRs were grouped using DBSCAN, and TCRdist sequence similarity was added for clustering within HLA-allele-positive subsets. Repertoires with fewer than 30,000 or more than 120,000 public chains were left out of co-occurrence clustering, as were about 5 repertoires with anomalous nucleotide sharing. Sourced from immuneACCESS, this table was stored by TCRdb with only in-frame sequences that have V and J called. A share of the clones is absent; for the studies checked, an unresolved V gene accounts for under half, and the remainder has no known explanation. Clonal size and the V and J genes are those of that table, whereas D and trimming came from the DNA. This sample gives tens of thousands of clones in total; around 64% of them show up just once. The ten largest clones add up to roughly 21% of the sample.

This clonotype was obtained from a man in his forties in good health and CMV-seropositive. Here the chain combines TRBV5-5 and TRBJ2-3; a weak D assignment points to TRBD2 (5 bases agree). What was sequenced was PBMCs. CDR3 sequence: CASSLASALAGDTQYF. The DNA sequence is given as TGTGCCAGCAGCTTGGCCTCGGCCTTGGCGGGAGATACGCAGTATTTT.